The rows below give T cell receptor beta chains drawn from one sample of a study of CD8 T cells in Susac syndrome. In TCRdb, the immunoSEQ multiplex PCR reads were re-called with MiXCR into one record per CDR3 protein. The sample yields about 120,000 distinct CDR3 sequences, around 95% seen once. Sequences were obtained from CD4+ T cells from PBMCs. The origin of the receptors is a human donor in good health. CDR3s include the opening cysteine and the closing phenylalanine or tryptophan. The order of the fields is J gene, D gene, clone size, V gene, CDR3 protein, CDR3 DNA. D genes are given only for firm matches. Clone size is given for some rows only: seen once, a few or many times, or a class if the clone is expanded.

j_call: TRBJ1-2; d_call: TRBD1; clone_size: -; v_call: TRBV5-4; cdr3_aa: CASSWIDRGYGYTF; cdr3_nt: TGTGCCAGCAGCTGGATAGACAGGGGCTATGGCTACACCTTC
j_call: TRBJ1-1; d_call: TRBD1; clone_size: -; v_call: TRBV7-9; cdr3_aa: CASSYRQGADTEAFF; cdr3_nt: TGTGCCAGCAGCTATAGACAGGGGGCGGATACTGAAGCTTTCTTT
j_call: TRBJ2-5; d_call: TRBD1; clone_size: -; v_call: TRBV6-5; cdr3_aa: CASSYGQGQETQYF; cdr3_nt: TGTGCCAGCAGTTACGGACAGGGTCAAGAGACCCAGTACTTC
j_call: TRBJ2-1; d_call: -; clone_size: -; v_call: TRBV7-3; cdr3_aa: CANGPSYNEQFF; cdr3_nt: TGTGCCAACGGACCCTCCTACAATGAGCAGTTCTTC
j_call: TRBJ2-1; d_call: -; clone_size: -; v_call: TRBV9; cdr3_aa: CASSARWGNNEQFF; cdr3_nt: TGTGCCAGCAGCGCCCGATGGGGGAACAATGAGCAGTTCTTC
j_call: TRBJ2-3; d_call: -; clone_size: -; v_call: TRBV5-1; cdr3_aa: CGGQDTQYF; cdr3_nt: TGCGGGGGCCAGGATACGCAGTATTTT
j_call: TRBJ1-5; d_call: -; clone_size: once; v_call: TRBV20-1; cdr3_aa: CSASRGLDQPQHF; cdr3_nt: TGCAGTGCTAGCAGGGGCCTAGATCAGCCCCAGCATTTT
j_call: TRBJ2-1; d_call: TRBD1; clone_size: -; v_call: TRBV5-1; cdr3_aa: CASSLEEGTGSFF; cdr3_nt: TGCGCCAGCAGCTTGGAGGAGGGGACAGGCTCGTTCTTC
j_call: TRBJ2-6; d_call: TRBD2; clone_size: -; v_call: TRBV7-3; cdr3_aa: CASSILAASGANVLTF; cdr3_nt: TGTGCCAGCAGCATCCTAGCGGCCTCTGGGGCCAACGTCCTGACTTTC
j_call: TRBJ2-2; d_call: -; clone_size: -; v_call: TRBV19; cdr3_aa: CASSTDTGELFF; cdr3_nt: TGTGCCAGTAGTACGGACACCGGGGAGCTGTTTTTT
j_call: TRBJ2-1; d_call: -; clone_size: -; v_call: TRBV7-9; cdr3_aa: CASSTDTNNEQFF; cdr3_nt: TGTGCCAGCAGCACGGACACTAACAATGAGCAGTTCTTC
j_call: TRBJ2-5; d_call: -; clone_size: -; v_call: TRBV5-4; cdr3_aa: CASSFPVASGQETQYF; cdr3_nt: TGTGCCAGCAGCTTCCCCGTAGCGAGTGGCCAAGAGACCCAGTACTTC
j_call: TRBJ2-1; d_call: -; clone_size: -; v_call: TRBV3-1; cdr3_aa: CASSQSWMRFF; cdr3_nt: TGCGCCAGCAGCCAATCTTGGATGCGGTTCTTC
j_call: TRBJ2-1; d_call: TRBD2; clone_size: -; v_call: TRBV6-2/TRBV6-3; cdr3_aa: CATTKRDYYSYNEQFF; cdr3_nt: TGTGCCACCACAAAACGGGACTACTATTCCTACAATGAGCAGTTCTTC
j_call: TRBJ1-1; d_call: TRBD1; clone_size: -; v_call: TRBV12-3/TRBV12-4; cdr3_aa: CASSQRDRVEAFF; cdr3_nt: TGTGCCAGCAGTCAACGGGACAGGGTAGAAGCTTTCTTT
j_call: TRBJ2-5; d_call: -; clone_size: -; v_call: TRBV7-2; cdr3_aa: CASSSRATQETQYF; cdr3_nt: TGTGCCAGCAGCTCCCGGGCCACCCAAGAGACCCAGTACTTC
j_call: TRBJ2-7; d_call: -; clone_size: -; v_call: TRBV2; cdr3_aa: CASTKDSQTYEQYF; cdr3_nt: TGTGCCAGCACTAAGGACAGCCAAACCTACGAGCAGTACTTC
j_call: TRBJ1-3; d_call: -; clone_size: -; v_call: TRBV3-1; cdr3_aa: CASSQSGHLDTIYF; cdr3_nt: TGTGCCAGCAGCCAATCGGGCCATCTGGACACCATATATTTT
j_call: TRBJ2-1; d_call: TRBD2; clone_size: -; v_call: TRBV2; cdr3_aa: CASSEALTSGSAFF; cdr3_nt: TGTGCCAGCAGTGAAGCTTTGACTAGCGGGAGTGCGTTCTTC
j_call: TRBJ1-1; d_call: -; clone_size: -; v_call: TRBV29-1; cdr3_aa: CSVERGPGTEAFF; cdr3_nt: TGCAGCGTTGAACGGGGCCCTGGCACTGAAGCTTTCTTT
j_call: TRBJ2-3; d_call: TRBD2; clone_size: -; v_call: TRBV5-6; cdr3_aa: CASTRYGGRAASF; cdr3_nt: TGTGCCAGTACCAGATACGGGGGGAGGGCCGCGTCCTTT
j_call: TRBJ2-7; d_call: -; clone_size: -; v_call: TRBV24-1; cdr3_aa: CATSDFVKGAYEQYF; cdr3_nt: TGTGCCACCAGTGATTTTGTGAAGGGGGCCTACGAGCAGTACTTC
j_call: TRBJ2-3; d_call: -; clone_size: once; v_call: TRBV29-1; cdr3_aa: CSVASFSTDTQYF; cdr3_nt: TGCAGCGTTGCTTCCTTCAGCACAGATACGCAGTATTTT
j_call: TRBJ1-5; d_call: -; clone_size: -; v_call: TRBV9; cdr3_aa: CASSVVQLYDPQHF; cdr3_nt: TGTGCCAGCAGCGTAGTCCAGCTCTACGATCCCCAGCATTTT
j_call: TRBJ2-5; d_call: -; clone_size: -; v_call: TRBV20-1; cdr3_aa: CSAPLVAETQYF; cdr3_nt: TGCAGTGCTCCCTTAGTAGCAGAGACCCAGTACTTC
j_call: TRBJ1-1; d_call: -; clone_size: -; v_call: TRBV7-9; cdr3_aa: CASSLDHRVGEAFF; cdr3_nt: TGTGCCAGCAGCTTAGATCACAGGGTTGGTGAAGCTTTCTTT
j_call: TRBJ1-5; d_call: TRBD1; clone_size: -; v_call: TRBV12-3/TRBV12-4; cdr3_aa: CASSPGTAFNQPQHF; cdr3_nt: TGTGCCAGCAGCCCGGGGACAGCATTCAATCAGCCCCAGCATTTT
j_call: TRBJ2-7; d_call: TRBD2; clone_size: -; v_call: TRBV3-1; cdr3_aa: CASSPQLGKTSGYEQYF; cdr3_nt: TGTGCCAGCAGCCCTCAACTCGGGAAGACTAGCGGCTACGAGCAGTACTTC
j_call: TRBJ2-7; d_call: -; clone_size: -; v_call: TRBV20-1; cdr3_aa: CSARDFLRVGYEQYF; cdr3_nt: TGCAGTGCTAGAGACTTTCTGAGGGTAGGGTACGAGCAGTACTTC
j_call: TRBJ2-2; d_call: -; clone_size: few; v_call: TRBV30; cdr3_aa: CAWSGFGSDTGELFF; cdr3_nt: TGTGCCTGGAGTGGGTTCGGGAGCGACACCGGGGAGCTGTTTTTT
j_call: TRBJ1-1; d_call: TRBD1; clone_size: -; v_call: TRBV11-1; cdr3_aa: CASSSTGWTTEAFF; cdr3_nt: TGTGCCAGCAGCTCGACAGGGTGGACCACTGAAGCTTTCTTT
j_call: TRBJ2-1; d_call: TRBD2; clone_size: -; v_call: TRBV29-1; cdr3_aa: CSVTPSGRAYEQFF; cdr3_nt: TGCAGCGTTACACCTAGCGGGAGGGCCTATGAGCAGTTCTTC
j_call: TRBJ1-2; d_call: -; clone_size: -; v_call: TRBV5-1; cdr3_aa: CASSLEQDLYGYTF; cdr3_nt: TGCGCCAGCAGCTTGGAGCAGGACCTGTATGGCTACACCTTC
j_call: TRBJ2-5; d_call: TRBD2; clone_size: -; v_call: TRBV5-4; cdr3_aa: CASSLESGRVETQYF; cdr3_nt: TGTGCCAGCAGCTTGGAAAGCGGGAGGGTTGAGACCCAGTACTTC
j_call: TRBJ2-1; d_call: -; clone_size: -; v_call: TRBV28; cdr3_aa: CASNPPSYNEQFF; cdr3_nt: TGTGCCAGCAATCCCCCCTCCTACAATGAGCAGTTCTTC
j_call: TRBJ2-2; d_call: -; clone_size: -; v_call: TRBV30; cdr3_aa: CAWRPGPGMAGELFF; cdr3_nt: TGTGCCTGGAGGCCGGGTCCGGGCATGGCCGGGGAGCTGTTTTTT
j_call: TRBJ1-1; d_call: -; clone_size: -; v_call: TRBV5-1; cdr3_aa: CASSATGNEGEAFF; cdr3_nt: TGCGCCAGCAGCGCAACAGGGAATGAAGGTGAAGCTTTCTTT